Shown below are 21 T cell receptor beta chains from a single sample sequenced in a study of T cell changes during pregnancy in multiple sclerosis (dated by TCRdb to between 2018 and 2021). The receptor library was made with the immunoSEQ multiplex PCR assay. The source is immuneACCESS, and TCRdb retained only in-frame sequences with V and J called. Part of the clones is not carried over; for the studies checked, unresolved V genes explain less than half of this, and the remainder is unexplained. The sample profile shows some 62,000 clones; about nine tenths of them were found once. Of the sample, 2.5% to 3% is held by the ten largest clones. The starting material was peripheral blood, obtained in the second trimester of pregnancy. These receptors came from a female donor in good health, enrolled as a control in a pregnancy study.

This chain connects TRBV9 to TRBJ1-5, with a possible D match to TRBD1 (5 bases). CDR3 length equals 11 residues. V gave up 3 bases and J gave up 7 bases, with 5 bases separating them. Germline-derived CDR1 and CDR2 are SGDLS and YYNGEE. This CDR3 is CASSAGQPQHF. Written as DNA, the CDR3 is TGTGCCAGCAGCGCAGGGCAGCCCCAGCATTTT.

A few counts support this clone. The chain is built from TRBV7-8 and TRBJ1-6; 7 bases fit TRBD1. This CDR3 is 14 amino acids long. CDR1 is SGHVS, CDR2 FQNEAQ, per germline. V lost 2 bases, J lost 10 bases, and 5 bases stayed unmatched. This CDR3 reads CASSLTRGFSPLHF. In nucleotides, the CDR3 is TGTGCCAGCAGCTTAACCAGGGGGTTCTCACCCCTCCACTTT.

The chain carries TRBV6-5 and TRBJ2-3, with a possible D match to TRBD1 (6 bases). The CDR3 length is 14 residues. V was pared by 6 bases and J by 2 bases, with 12 bases between. Germline V gene data show CDR1 as MNHEY and CDR2 as SVGAGI. The CDR3 protein is CASSRGQFTDTQYF. CDR3 bases: TGTGCCAGCAGCCGCGGACAGTTCACAGATACGCAGTATTTT.

This clone was found a few times. The V and J genes are TRBV2 and TRBJ1-6; D unclear. The CDR3 loop spans 12 amino acids. Germline CDR1 and CDR2: SNHLY and FYNNEI. Trimming removed 7 bases from V and 9 bases from J, with 10 bases in between. CDR3 coding DNA: TGTGCCAGCAAGGTGTGGAGTTCACCCCTCCACTTT. Protein: CASKVWSSPLHF.

This chain connects TRBV18 to TRBJ1-4; weak D call: TRBD1 (6 bases). Germline lookup yields CDR1 KGHSH and CDR2 LQKENI. This CDR3 contains 13 residues. The V gene lost 1 base and the J gene lost 12 bases, with 12 bases spanning the gap. CDR3 residues: CASSPRAGEELFF. CDR3 sequence (DNA): TGTGCCAGCTCACCACGGGCAGGGGAAGAACTGTTTTTT.

This rearrangement joins TRBV4-1 to TRBJ1-1; D gene unclear. From germline, CDR1 is MGHRA and CDR2 YSYEKL. The CDR3 spans 16 residues. V lost 3 bases and J lost 1, with 15 bases in between. CDR3 sequence reads: CASSHPRRRENTEAFF. The CDR3 bases are TGCGCCAGCAGCCACCCACGTCGACGGGAGAACACTGAAGCTTTCTTT.

The chain uses TRBV11-2 and TRBJ2-5, with 10 bases aligning to TRBD2. CDR3 length: 18 amino acids. Unmatched junction bases numbered 10, after V lost 1 base and J lost 2 bases. Per the germline V gene, CDR1 is SGHAT and CDR2 is FQNNGV. CDR3 residues: CASSLAPFSGGLQETQYF. The CDR3 region has the DNA TGTGCCAGCAGCTTAGCCCCTTTTAGCGGGGGGCTGCAAGAGACCCAGTACTTC.

V and J are TRBV19 and TRBJ1-4, with 8 bases identical to TRBD1. This CDR3 is built from 14 residues. J gave up 5 bases and V 6 bases, and 5 bases lay outside the gene matches. CDR1 and CDR2 (germline): LNHDA, SQIVND (reference sequence). CDR3 sequence (DNA): TGTGCCAGTAGCTGGACAGGGCTGAATGAAAAACTGTTTTTT. It codes for CASSWTGLNEKLFF. Drawing the rest from reference TRBV19 and TRBJ1-4, the complete variable domain is DGGITQSPKYLFRKEGQNVTLSCEQNLNHDAMYWYRQDPGQGLRLIYYSQIVNDFQKGDIAEGYSVSREKKESFPLTVTSAQKNPTAFYLCASSWTGLNEKLFFGSGTQLSVL.

The V and J genes are TRBV4-1 and TRBJ2-3, with D unclear. The CDR3 totals 13 residues. With 0 bases removed from V and 9 bases from J, the gap between germline ends came to 10 bases. Germline V gives CDR1 MGHRA, CDR2 YSYEKL. CDR3 DNA: TGCGCCAGCAGCCAAGATACACACCTCACGCAGTATTTT. Translation gives CASSQDTHLTQYF.

V gene TRBV2 combines with J gene TRBJ1-2, with D possibly TRBD1 on 5 matching bases. Trimming shortened V by 4 bases and J by 3 bases, and 12 bases separated the two germline ends. Germline CDR1 is SNHLY and CDR2 is FYNNEI. CDR3 length: 14 amino acids. Here the CDR3 DNA reads TGTGCCAGCAGTGGGTTCGGCAGGGACTATGGCTACACCTTC. It codes for CASSGFGRDYGYTF.

The chain uses TRBV11-3 and TRBJ2-3; 7 nucleotides line up with TRBD2. There are 14 residues in the CDR3. Per the germline V gene, CDR1 is SGHNT and CDR2 is YENEEA. The J segment lost 1 base and the V segment lost 3 bases, leaving 1 base of the junction unmatched. This CDR3 is CASSFSGGTDTQYF. CDR3 sequence (DNA): TGTGCCAGCAGCTTCAGCGGGGGCACAGATACGCAGTATTTT.

The chain is built from TRBV7-3 and TRBJ1-1; 10 bases match TRBD1. This CDR3 region has 15 residues. Germline V gene sequence: CDR1 SGHTA, CDR2 FQGTGA. The J segment lost 5 bases and the V segment lost 3 bases, leaving 6 bases of the junction unmatched. The CDR3 region has the DNA TGTGCCAGCAGCTTGTGGGGACAGGGGTTGACTGAAGCTTTCTTT. Translation: CASSLWGQGLTEAFF. The full variable domain, with the rest looked up from reference TRBV7-3 and TRBJ1-1, is GAGVSQTPSNKVTEKGKYVELRCDPISGHTALYWYRQSLGQGPEFLIYFQGTGAADDSGLPNDRFFAVRPEGSVSTLKIQRTERGDSAVYLCASSLWGQGLTEAFFGQGTRLTVV.

The chain is built from TRBV19 and TRBJ1-2, with 7 bases identical to TRBD1. V dropped 7 bases and J dropped 0; count of bases not matched to a gene: 11. Germline V CDR1 and CDR2: LNHDA, SQIVND (reference sequence). The CDR3 is made up of 16 amino acids. The CDR3 DNA follows: TGTGCCAGTACCAATGACAGGGCAATAGCTAACTATGGCTACACCTTC. Translating gives CASTNDRAIANYGYTF.

The chain links TRBV28 to TRBJ1-5; D remains unclear. Germline V gives CDR1 MDHEN, CDR2 SYDVKM. The ends were cut back, 5 bases at V and 6 bases at J, with 14 bases in the middle. The CDR3 spans 14 residues. CDR3 residues: CASSSAGEGQPQHF. The CDR3 DNA reads as TGTGCCAGCAGTAGTGCAGGTGAGGGTCAGCCCCAGCATTTT.

This clone has a single count. The V and J genes are TRBV7-2 and TRBJ2-7; 10 bases are a match to TRBD2. There are 14 residues in the CDR3. The V and J ends lost 5 bases and 1 base, in that order; junction bases with no gene match: 2. Germline V CDR1 and CDR2: SGHTA, FQGNSA. The CDR3 sequence: CASSLTSGSYEQYF. In nucleotides, the CDR3 is TGTGCCAGCAGCCTGACTAGCGGGTCCTACGAGCAGTACTTC.

The chain is built from TRBV7-9 and TRBJ2-7; perhaps TRBD2 as D (6 bases). Germline V gives CDR1 SEHNR, CDR2 FQNEAQ (reference sequence). CDR3 length equals 16 residues. V was trimmed by 5 bases and J by 3 bases, leaving 20 bases between them. The CDR3: CASSPPGGPYIYEQYF. CDR3 bases: TGTGCCAGCAGCCCACCCGGGGGTCCCTACATCTACGAGCAGTACTTC.

On this clone: Its ends do not fully match the called genes, so a read error is possible. The V and J genes are TRBV4-1 and TRBJ1-2; D is perhaps TRBD1 (6 bases). Germline CDR1 and CDR2: MGHRA and YSYEKL. The CDR3 length is 14 residues. The CDR3 region is CVSSQSTGSVGYTF. As DNA, the CDR3 is TGCGTCAGCAGCCAATCAACAGGGTCTGTTGGCTACACCTTC.

This clone was seen once. V usage is TRBV5-1 and J usage is TRBJ2-5; maybe TRBD2 (6 bases). The germline gives CDR1 SGHRS, CDR2 YFSETQ. CDR3 length: 14 residues. Trimming cost V 0 bases and J 5 bases, with 11 bases left between them. The CDR3 sequence is CASSLAVGGETQYF. Written as DNA, the CDR3 is TGCGCCAGCAGCTTGGCCGTCGGGGGTGAGACCCAGTACTTC. The full variable domain, rest sourced from reference TRBV5-1 and TRBJ2-5, is KAGVTQTPRYLIKTRGQQVTLSCSPISGHRSVSWYQQTPGQGLQFLFEYFSETQRNKGNFPGRFSGRQFSNSRSEMNVSTLELGDSALYLCASSLAVGGETQYFGPGTRLLVL.

The CDR3 DNA is TGTGCCAGCAGCTTAAGACAGGCGGATCAGCCCCAGCATTTT. Protein sequence: CASSLRQADQPQHF. The chain recombines TRBV5-6 with TRBJ1-5; D may be TRBD1 (6 bases). The CDR3 is 14 amino acids. Germline V gives CDR1 SGHDT, CDR2 YYEEEE. Trimming took 2 bases from V and 5 from J, leaving 11 bases between them. Based on the CDR3 plus reference TRBV5-6 and TRBJ1-5, the full variable domain is DAGVTQSPTHLIKTRGQQVTLRCSPKSGHDTVSWYQQALGQGPQFIFQYYEEEERQRGNFPDRFSGHQFPNYSSELNVNALLLGDSALYLCASSLRQADQPQHFGDGTRLSIL.

J is TRBJ1-2 and V is TRBV6-5; D remains ambiguous. The CDR3 loop spans 14 amino acids. Trimming cost V 0 bases and J 4 bases, with 9 bases left between them. Looked up from germline, CDR1 is MNHEY and CDR2 is SVGAGI. The CDR3 loop is CASSYSVVSYGYTF. CDR3 DNA: TGTGCCAGCAGTTACTCCGTGGTCAGCTATGGCTACACCTTC.

The V and J genes are TRBV5-1 and TRBJ2-5, with a possible D match to TRBD2 (5 bases). The CDR3 is made up of 16 amino acids. From germline, CDR1 is SGHRS and CDR2 YFSETQ. Trimming took 7 bases from V and 0 from J, leaving 19 bases between them. Here the CDR3 DNA reads TGCGCCAGCCTCCCCGGTAGCGCCGGGTACCAAGAGACCCAGTACTTC. This sequence encodes CASLPGSAGYQETQYF. The entire variable domain, with the rest obtained from reference TRBV5-1 and TRBJ2-5, is as follows: KAGVTQTPRYLIKTRGQQVTLSCSPISGHRSVSWYQQTPGQGLQFLFEYFSETQRNKGNFPGRFSGRQFSNSRSEMNVSTLELGDSALYLCASLPGSAGYQETQYFGPGTRLLVL.